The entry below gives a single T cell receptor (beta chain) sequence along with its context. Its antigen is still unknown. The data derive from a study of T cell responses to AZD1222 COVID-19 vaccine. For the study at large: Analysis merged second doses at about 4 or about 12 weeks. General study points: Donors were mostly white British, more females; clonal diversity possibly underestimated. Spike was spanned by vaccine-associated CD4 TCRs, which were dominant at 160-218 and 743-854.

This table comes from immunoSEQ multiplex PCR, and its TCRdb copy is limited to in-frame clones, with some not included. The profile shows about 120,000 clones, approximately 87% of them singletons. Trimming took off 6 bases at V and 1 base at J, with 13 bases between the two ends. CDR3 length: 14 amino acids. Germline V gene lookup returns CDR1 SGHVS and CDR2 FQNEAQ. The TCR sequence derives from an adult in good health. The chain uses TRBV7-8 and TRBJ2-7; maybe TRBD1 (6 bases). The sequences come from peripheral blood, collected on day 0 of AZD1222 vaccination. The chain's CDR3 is CASSRQVISYEQYF. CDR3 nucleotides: TGTGCCAGCAGTAGACAGGTGATTTCCTACGAGCAGTACTTC.